The next 21 T cell receptor beta chains were all read from a single sample in a study of post-analysis software for immune sequencing data. Study observations and caveats: The study found TRBV5-6, TRBV5-1 and TRBV20-1 among four to six TRBV segments more frequent in patients than controls.

These receptors are not linked to any known antigen. The TCR beta cDNA libraries carried unique molecular identifiers. TCRdb fed the PCR reads into MiXCR, producing one record per CDR3 protein. The sample lists about 430,000 distinct CDR3 sequences, 39% occurring once. Sequencing was done on a sample of blood. These receptors were obtained from a girl aged 2 to 10 with multiple sclerosis.

V and J are TRBV12-3 or TRBV12-4 and TRBJ1-1, with 7 bases fitting TRBD1. This CDR3 has 14 amino acids. V shed 5 bases, J shed 8 bases, and the junction held 11 bases outside the gene matches. CDR3 sequence (DNA): TGTGCCAGCAGTCCTTCTACAGGGGAAGCCGAAGCTTTCTTT. Translation: CASSPSTGEAEAFF.

The chain joins TRBV12-3 or TRBV12-4 to TRBJ2-7; tentative D call: TRBD1 (5 bases). The length of the CDR3 is 15 residues. Trimming pared 5 bases from V and 4 bases from J, leaving 18 bases between. CDR3 nucleotide sequence: TGTGCCAGCAGTCCTTACCCACAGGAGCTATACGAGCAGTACTTC. Translated: CASSPYPQELYEQYF.

The V call is TRBV6-2 or TRBV6-3, the J call TRBJ2-3; D is uncertain. CDR1 and CDR2 from the germline V gene are MNHEY and SVGEGT. CDR3 length: 12 residues. The germline V and J ends were trimmed by 6 bases and 6 bases, with 10 bases remaining between them. CDR3 amino acids: CASSRHLDTQYF. The CDR3, as DNA: TGTGCCAGCAGCCGTCACCTGGATACGCAGTATTTT.

This chain connects TRBV20-1 to TRBJ1-2; D is uncertain. With 6 bases removed from V and 2 bases from J, the gap between germline ends came to 16 bases. This CDR3 contains 14 residues. Germline V gene data show CDR1 as DFQATT and CDR2 as SNEGSKA (reference sequence). The CDR3 region is CSATFWNKNYGYTF. The CDR3 nucleotides read TGCAGTGCCACTTTCTGGAACAAGAACTATGGCTACACCTTC.

V is TRBV5-1 and J is TRBJ1-2; perhaps TRBD1 as D (6 bases). Looked up from germline, CDR1 is SGHRS and CDR2 is YFSETQ. Deletions cut 2 bases from V and 4 bases from J, with 15 bases between. The CDR3 has 15 residues. In DNA, the CDR3 is TGCGCCAGCAGCTTACAGGGTGAGCAGAGCTATGGCTACACCTTC. Amino acids: CASSLQGEQSYGYTF.

The chain carries TRBV3-1 and TRBJ2-4; possibly TRBD1 or TRBD2 for D (5 bases each). Trimming left V 4 bases short and J 7 bases short, with 11 bases between. The CDR3 loop spans 13 amino acids. Germline CDR1 reads LGHDT; CDR2 reads YNNKEL (reference sequence). The CDR3: CASSPGTANIQYF. As DNA, the CDR3 is TGTGCCAGCAGCCCCGGGACCGCCAACATTCAGTACTTC. Based on the CDR3 plus reference TRBV3-1 and TRBJ2-4, the full variable domain is DTAVSQTPKYLVTQMGNDKSIKCEQNLGHDTMYWYKQDSKKFLKIMFSYNNKELIINETVPNRFSPKSPDKAHLNLHINSLELGDSAVYFCASSPGTANIQYFGAGTRLSVL.

The V and J genes are TRBV15 and TRBJ2-2; D not resolved. The germline V gene has CDR1 LNHNV and CDR2 YYDKDF (reference sequence). This CDR3 comprises 14 residues. Trimming stripped 0 bases from V and 7 bases from J, with 9 bases between. The CDR3 bases are TGTGCCACCAGCAGAGATAGAGCTGTCGGGGAGCTGTTTTTT. Protein: CATSRDRAVGELFF.

The chain combines TRBV12-3 or TRBV12-4 with TRBJ2-3; 10 positions match TRBD1. The V segment lost 8 bases and the J segment 4 bases; nucleotides outside the gene matches: 3. This CDR3 comprises 13 residues. Written as DNA, the CDR3 is TGTGCCAGCGGGACAGGGGCTTCAGATACGCAGTATTTT. Protein: CASGTGASDTQYF.

This clonotype was counted only a few times. This chain uses TRBV6-5 with TRBJ1-2; 7 nucleotides align to TRBD1. Germline CDR1 and CDR2: MNHEY and SVGAGI. V lost 4 bases to trimming and J lost 6 bases; unmatched junction nucleotides: 5. This CDR3 is built from 13 residues. Here the CDR3 DNA reads TGTGCCAGCAGTTGGGACAGAGATAATGGCTACACCTTC. Its translation: CASSWDRDNGYTF.

V and J are TRBV7-6 and TRBJ2-5; D is unclear. V lost 2 bases and J lost 1, with 14 bases in between. This CDR3 spans 16 amino acids. CDR1 and CDR2 from the germline V gene are SGHVS and FNYEAQ. This CDR3 reads CASSLLGDSIQETQYF. CDR3 DNA sequence: TGTGCCAGCAGCTTACTAGGCGATAGTATCCAAGAGACCCAGTACTTC.

This clonotype was recorded a few times. This sequence joins TRBV28 and TRBJ1-5; a possible D gene is TRBD1 (6 bases). The CDR3 consists of 16 residues. In germline, CDR1 is MDHEN, CDR2 SYDVKM. The germline V and J ends were trimmed by 6 bases and 5 bases, with 20 bases remaining between them. CDR3 protein: CASRPTGLRGYQPQHF. In nucleotides, the CDR3 is TGTGCCAGCAGACCCACAGGGCTCCGAGGGTATCAGCCCCAGCATTTT.

The genes are TRBV24-1 and TRBJ2-1; 11 bases match TRBD1. Trimming removed 2 bases from V and 8 bases from J; junction bases left unmatched: 7. Germline loops: CDR1 KGHDR, CDR2 SFDVKD. This CDR3 is 16 amino acids long. CDR3 residues: CATSDSRTGGLDEQFF. CDR3 nucleotides: TGTGCCACCAGTGATTCCCGGACAGGGGGCTTAGATGAGCAGTTCTTC.

This clonotype was counted a few times. This chain uses TRBV6-5 with TRBJ2-1; perhaps TRBD2 as D (5 bases). Trimming removed 5 bases from V and 12 bases from J, with 20 bases in between. The CDR3 spans 14 residues. CDR1 and CDR2 from the germline V gene are MNHEY and SVGAGI. CDR3 DNA sequence: TGTGCCAGCAGTCAAAGCACGGGGTCGTATGGGCAGTTCTTC. Amino acid sequence: CASSQSTGSYGQFF.

The chain joins TRBV6-1 to TRBJ2-3; D is unclear. The CDR3 is 14 amino acids. Germline V lookup: CDR1 MNHNS, CDR2 SASEGT. V dropped 7 bases and J dropped 4 bases, with 15 bases sitting between them. CDR3 sequence reads: CASMLQWVADTQYF. As DNA, the CDR3 is TGTGCCAGCATGCTCCAATGGGTCGCAGATACGCAGTATTTT.

The DNA for the CDR3 is TGCAGCGTTGAGGGCCAAGGGAGCTCTGGGGCCAACGTCCTGACTTTC. Translation gives CSVEGQGSSGANVLTF. This chain links TRBV29-1 with TRBJ2-6; D possibly corresponds to TRBD2 (5 bases). Per the germline V gene, CDR1 is SQVTM and CDR2 is ANQGSEA. The V end was cut by 3 bases, the J end by 0 bases, with 12 bases between. The CDR3 has 16 residues.

This clonotype has ten or more counts. The chain recombines TRBV7-6 with TRBJ2-7; 11 bases align to TRBD1. Germline V gene data show CDR1 as SGHVS and CDR2 as FNYEAQ. V lost 3 bases, J lost 1 base, and 2 bases stayed unmatched. The CDR3 runs 15 residues. The CDR3 region is CASSLGTGGSYEQYF. In DNA form, the CDR3 reads TGTGCCAGCAGCTTGGGGACAGGGGGTTCCTACGAGCAGTACTTC.

This clonotype was counted between two and nine times. The chain combines TRBV7-9 with TRBJ2-2, with D tentatively TRBD1 (6 bases). The CDR3 has 14 residues. The germline V gene has CDR1 SEHNR and CDR2 FQNEAQ (reference sequence). Between the trimmed V and J ends, which lost 2 bases and 3 bases, there was a span of 7 bases. Here the CDR3 DNA reads TGTGCCAGCAGCTTACGGACAGACACCGGGGAGCTGTTTTTT. Translating it yields CASSLRTDTGELFF.

The chain links TRBV12-3 or TRBV12-4 to TRBJ2-4; TRBD1 or TRBD2 may be the D gene (5 bases each). The assigned J gene may be wrong: the sequence end matches TRBJ2-7 better. The CDR3 is 13 residues long. The CDR3 reads CASSLLGPNEQYF. CDR3 in DNA: TGTGCCAGCAGTTTACTGGGACCCAACGAGCAGTACTTC.

The CDR3 here is CASSLSSGRGAYEQYF. The DNA of the CDR3 is TGTGCCAGCAGTTTATCTAGCGGGAGGGGAGCGTACGAGCAGTACTTC. The genes are TRBV27 and TRBJ2-5; the match to TRBD2 covers 11 bases. The assigned J gene may be wrong: the sequence end matches TRBJ2-7 better. The CDR3 length is 16 residues. Germline assignment: CDR1 MNHEY and CDR2 SMNVEV (reference sequence).

This clonotype was counted only a few times. V gene TRBV3-1 combines with J gene TRBJ2-3; D may be TRBD2 (6 bases). With 4 bases removed from V and 2 bases from J, the gap between germline ends came to 10 bases. CDR1 and CDR2 from the germline V gene are LGHDT and YNNKEL (reference sequence). The CDR3 length is 14 residues. The CDR3 DNA reads TGTGCCAGCAGCCTTCGGACTATCACAGATACGCAGTATTTT. It specifies CASSLRTITDTQYF.

J is TRBJ2-1 and V is TRBV28, with D unclear. Trimming left V 5 bases short and J 6 bases short, with 17 bases between. From germline, CDR1 is MDHEN and CDR2 SYDVKM. The CDR3 sequence is 15 residues long. CDR3 nucleotides: TGTGCCAGCAGTCTTAGACCCCTTGGCCCCAATGAGCAGTTCTTC. Translating gives CASSLRPLGPNEQFF.